Following are 7 T cell receptor beta chains from one sample sequenced in a study of T cells in localized non-small cell lung cancer. The method was immunoSEQ multiplex PCR; TCRdb's version includes in-frame clones alone and lacks a portion of them. The sample holds more than 850 clones; roughly 22% are singletons and the top ten take around 30%. This material consisted of normal lung tissue next to the tumor, taken before any cancer treatment. These receptors were collected from a male donor older than 55 with stage I lung adenocarcinoma.

This clone has more than one count but fewer than ten. This chain connects TRBV6-8 to TRBJ1-1, with TRBD1 matching 10 bases. Per the germline V gene, CDR1 is MNHGY and CDR2 is SAAAGT. The CDR3 spans 13 residues. V lost 6 bases, J lost 6 bases, and 4 bases stayed unmatched. The CDR3 protein is CASSLDRGSEAFF. For the CDR3, the DNA is TGTGCCAGCAGCCTGGACAGGGGGTCTGAAGCTTTCTTT.

This clone was seen a few times. The chain is built from TRBV6-8 and TRBJ2-7, with D perhaps TRBD1 (5 bases). Germline loops: CDR1 MNHGY, CDR2 SAAAGT. There are 18 residues in the CDR3. Trimming left V 5 bases short and J 3 bases short, with 26 bases between. CDR3: CASSPGWGVGRAFYEQYF. DNA of the CDR3: TGTGCCAGCAGTCCAGGCTGGGGTGTGGGCAGGGCATTCTACGAGCAGTACTTC.

The table lists this clone with a few counts. V is TRBV18 and J is TRBJ2-2; possibly TRBD2 for D (6 bases). Germline CDR1 reads KGHSH; CDR2 reads LQKENI. The V and J ends lost 6 bases and 5 bases respectively, with 13 bases between them. The CDR3 totals 14 residues. Here the CDR3 reads CASSRTGGTGELFF. For the CDR3, the DNA is TGTGCCAGCTCTCGTACCGGGGGTACCGGGGAGCTGTTTTTT.

There are a few counts of this clone. This rearrangement joins TRBV29-1 to TRBJ2-1, with D unclear. CDR3 length: 14 residues. CDR1 is SQVTM, CDR2 ANQGSEA, per germline. Deletions cut 1 base from V and 4 bases from J, with 11 bases between. The CDR3 DNA follows: TGCAGCGTTGAAGTCCCGACAAATTACAATGAGCAGTTCTTC. Encoded protein: CSVEVPTNYNEQFF.

V usage is TRBV15 and J usage is TRBJ1-2; possible D gene TRBD1, 5 bases. In germline, CDR1 is LNHNV, CDR2 YYDKDF (reference sequence). The CDR3 has 15 amino acids. V lost 0 bases and J 4 bases, leaving 12 bases between the germline ends. The CDR3 region has the DNA TGTGCCACCAGCAGAGATACTCAGGGCTCCTATGGCTACACCTTC. Its translation is CATSRDTQGSYGYTF.

The table lists this clone with a few counts. The chain combines TRBV11-3 with TRBJ2-3; 8 positions agree with TRBD2. Germline V gene sequence: CDR1 SGHNT, CDR2 YENEEA. The junction had 10 bases not matched to a gene; V was cut back by 5 bases and J by 6 bases. This CDR3 comprises 15 residues. The chain's CDR3 is CASSVHRAGADTQYF. CDR3 DNA sequence: TGTGCCAGCAGCGTTCACCGAGCGGGAGCGGATACGCAGTATTTT.

The chain joins TRBV19 to TRBJ1-5; 9 nucleotides line up with TRBD1. V dropped 4 bases and J dropped 6; count of bases not matched to a gene: 7. This CDR3 is 15 amino acids long. Germline CDR1 and CDR2: LNHDA and SQIVND (reference sequence). The chain's CDR3 is CASSKGDRASQPQHF. The CDR3 DNA is TGTGCCAGTAGTAAAGGGGACAGGGCTAGTCAGCCCCAGCATTTT.